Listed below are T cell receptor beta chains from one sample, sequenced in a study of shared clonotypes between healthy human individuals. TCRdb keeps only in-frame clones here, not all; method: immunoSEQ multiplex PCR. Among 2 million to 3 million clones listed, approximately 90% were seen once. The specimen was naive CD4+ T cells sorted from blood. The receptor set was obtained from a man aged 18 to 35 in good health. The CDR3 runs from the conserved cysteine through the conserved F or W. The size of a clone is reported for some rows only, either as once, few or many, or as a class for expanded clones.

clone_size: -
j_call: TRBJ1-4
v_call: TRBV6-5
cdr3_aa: CASRGEKLFF

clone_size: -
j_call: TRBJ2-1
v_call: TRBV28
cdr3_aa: CASWGGRAQFF

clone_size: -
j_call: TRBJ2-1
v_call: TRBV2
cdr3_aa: CASSGMGNEQFF

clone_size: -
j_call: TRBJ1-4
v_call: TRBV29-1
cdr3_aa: CSAITDSGVTNEKLFF

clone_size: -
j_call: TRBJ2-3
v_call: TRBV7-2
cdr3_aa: CASSSLGGGGDTQYF

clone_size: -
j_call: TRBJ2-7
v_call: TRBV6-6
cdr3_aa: CASSSPGLGYEQYF

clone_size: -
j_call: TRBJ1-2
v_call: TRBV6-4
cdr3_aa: CASRGGTGYTF

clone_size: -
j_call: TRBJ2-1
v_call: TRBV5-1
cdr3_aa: CASSSLAGAGNEQFF

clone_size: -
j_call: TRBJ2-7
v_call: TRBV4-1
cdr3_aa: CASSQAVSEEQYF

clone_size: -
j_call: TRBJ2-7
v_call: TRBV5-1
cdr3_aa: CASSLAQGTYEQYF

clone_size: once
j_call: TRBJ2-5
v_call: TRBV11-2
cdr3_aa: CASSLGGGGRETQYF

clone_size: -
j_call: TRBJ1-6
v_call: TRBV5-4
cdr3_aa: CASSRGSLRDNSPLHF

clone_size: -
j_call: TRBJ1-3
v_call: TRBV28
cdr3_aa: CASSSTGVGGNTIYF

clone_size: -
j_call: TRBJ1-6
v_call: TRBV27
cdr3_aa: CASSLSRPRSNSPLHF

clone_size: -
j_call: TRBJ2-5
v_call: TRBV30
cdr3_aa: CAWSAWGLAGDETQYF

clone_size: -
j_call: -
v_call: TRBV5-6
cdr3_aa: CASSYLGASGRPSEQYF

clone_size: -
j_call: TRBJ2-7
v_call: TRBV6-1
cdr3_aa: CASSRDLSYEQYF

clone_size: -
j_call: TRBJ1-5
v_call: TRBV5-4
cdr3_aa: CASSLGGTPNQPQHF

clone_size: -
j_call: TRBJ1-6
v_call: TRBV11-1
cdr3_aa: CASSLRSGGQNNSPLHF

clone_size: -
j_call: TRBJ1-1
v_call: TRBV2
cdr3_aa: CASSGTVSNTEAFF

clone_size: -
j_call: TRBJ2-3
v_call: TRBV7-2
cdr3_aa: CASLARGTDTQYF

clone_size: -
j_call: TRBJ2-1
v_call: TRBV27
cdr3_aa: CASSLGTTYNEQFF

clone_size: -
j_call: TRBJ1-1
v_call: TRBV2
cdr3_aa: CASSEATGTEAFF

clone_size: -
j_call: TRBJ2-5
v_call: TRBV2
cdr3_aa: CASSGQGLSGETQYF

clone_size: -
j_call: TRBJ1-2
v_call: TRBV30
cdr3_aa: CAWNSGPLYTF

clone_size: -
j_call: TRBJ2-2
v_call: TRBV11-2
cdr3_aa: CASSVNQGSTGELFF

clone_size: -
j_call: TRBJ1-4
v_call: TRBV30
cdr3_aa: CAWSLPGRGTRVVLFF

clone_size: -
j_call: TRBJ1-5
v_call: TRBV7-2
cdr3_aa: CASSLVGAGSNQPQHF

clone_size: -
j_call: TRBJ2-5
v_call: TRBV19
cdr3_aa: CASKQRGREETQYF